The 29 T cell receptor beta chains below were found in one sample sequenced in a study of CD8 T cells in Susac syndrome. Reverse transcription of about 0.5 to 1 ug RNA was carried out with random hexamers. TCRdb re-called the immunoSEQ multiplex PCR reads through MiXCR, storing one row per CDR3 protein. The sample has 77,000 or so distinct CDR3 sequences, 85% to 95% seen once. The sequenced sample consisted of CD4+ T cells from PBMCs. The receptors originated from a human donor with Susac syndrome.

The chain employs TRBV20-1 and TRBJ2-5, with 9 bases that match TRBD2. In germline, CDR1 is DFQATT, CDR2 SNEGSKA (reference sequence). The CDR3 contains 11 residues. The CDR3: CRAGGPKTQYF. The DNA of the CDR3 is TGCAGAGCGGGGGGCCCGAAGACCCAGTACTTC.

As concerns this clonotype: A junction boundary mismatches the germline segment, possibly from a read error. CDR3 sequence: CASSLSYGVSALF. DNA for the CDR3: TGTGCCAGCAGTTTATCGTACGGGGTTTCGGCCCTCTTC. This sequence joins TRBV27 and TRBJ2-1; D perhaps matches TRBD2 (5 bases). The CDR3 is 13 residues long. Germline assignment: CDR1 MNHEY and CDR2 SMNVEV (reference sequence).

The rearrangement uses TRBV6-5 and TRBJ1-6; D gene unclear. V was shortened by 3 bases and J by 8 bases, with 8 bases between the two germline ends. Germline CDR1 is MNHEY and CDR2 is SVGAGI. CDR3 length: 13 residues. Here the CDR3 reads CASSYSMDSPLHF. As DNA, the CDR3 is TGTGCCAGCAGTTATTCGATGGATTCACCCCTCCACTTT.

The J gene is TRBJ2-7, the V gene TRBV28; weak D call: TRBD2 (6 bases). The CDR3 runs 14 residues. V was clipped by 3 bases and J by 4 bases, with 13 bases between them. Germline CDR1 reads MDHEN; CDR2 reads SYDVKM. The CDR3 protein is CASSFGRRGYEQYF. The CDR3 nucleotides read TGTGCCAGCAGTTTTGGACGGAGGGGTTACGAGCAGTACTTC.

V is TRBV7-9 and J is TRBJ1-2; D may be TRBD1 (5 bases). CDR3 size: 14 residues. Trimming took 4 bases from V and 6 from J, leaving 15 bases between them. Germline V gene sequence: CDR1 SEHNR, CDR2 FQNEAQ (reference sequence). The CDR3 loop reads CASSWTSMVDGYTF. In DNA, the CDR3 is TGTGCCAGCAGCTGGACATCCATGGTGGATGGCTACACCTTC.

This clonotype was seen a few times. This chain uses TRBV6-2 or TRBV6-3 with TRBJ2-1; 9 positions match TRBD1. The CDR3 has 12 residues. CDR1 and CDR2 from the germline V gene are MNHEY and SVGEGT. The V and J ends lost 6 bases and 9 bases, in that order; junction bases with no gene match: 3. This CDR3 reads CASSNRGLEQFF. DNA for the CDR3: TGTGCCAGCAGCAACAGGGGGCTTGAGCAGTTCTTC.

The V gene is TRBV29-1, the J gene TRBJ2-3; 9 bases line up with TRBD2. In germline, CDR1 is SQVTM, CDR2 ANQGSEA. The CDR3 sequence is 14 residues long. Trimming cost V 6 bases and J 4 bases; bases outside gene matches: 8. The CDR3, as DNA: TGCAGCGTGCGAGGGCGGGGGGGCGCAGATACGCAGTATTTT. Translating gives CSVRGRGGADTQYF.

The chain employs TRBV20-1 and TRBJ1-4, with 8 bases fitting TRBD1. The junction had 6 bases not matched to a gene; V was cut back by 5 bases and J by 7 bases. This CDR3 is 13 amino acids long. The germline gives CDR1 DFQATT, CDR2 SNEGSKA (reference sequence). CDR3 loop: CSAPGGGFEKLFF. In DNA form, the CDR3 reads TGCAGTGCTCCAGGGGGCGGTTTTGAAAAACTGTTTTTT.

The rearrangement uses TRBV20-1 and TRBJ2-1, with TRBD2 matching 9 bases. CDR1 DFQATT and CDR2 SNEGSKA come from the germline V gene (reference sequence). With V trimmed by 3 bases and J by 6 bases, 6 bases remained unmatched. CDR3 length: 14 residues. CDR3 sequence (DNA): TGCAGTGCTAGGGGGATAGCGGGAGTCAATGAGCAGTTCTTC. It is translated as CSARGIAGVNEQFF.

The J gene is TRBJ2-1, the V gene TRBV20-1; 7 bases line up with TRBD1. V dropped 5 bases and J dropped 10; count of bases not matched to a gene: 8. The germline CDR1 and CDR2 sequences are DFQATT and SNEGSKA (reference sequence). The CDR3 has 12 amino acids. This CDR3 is CSAHQGDSEQFF. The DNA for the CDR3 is TGCAGTGCTCATCAGGGGGATTCGGAGCAGTTCTTC.

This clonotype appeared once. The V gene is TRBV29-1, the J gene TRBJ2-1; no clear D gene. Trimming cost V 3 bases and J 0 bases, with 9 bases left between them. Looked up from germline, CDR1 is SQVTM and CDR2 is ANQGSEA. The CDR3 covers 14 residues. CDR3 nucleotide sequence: TGCAGCGTTGAGGTCGGACGCTCCTACAATGAGCAGTTCTTC. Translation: CSVEVGRSYNEQFF.

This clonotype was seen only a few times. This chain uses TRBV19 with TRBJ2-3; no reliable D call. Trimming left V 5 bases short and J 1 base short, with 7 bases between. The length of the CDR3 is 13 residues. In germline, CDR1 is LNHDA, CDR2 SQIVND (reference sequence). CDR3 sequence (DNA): TGTGCCAGTAGTTTGACTGGCACAGATACGCAGTATTTT. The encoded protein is CASSLTGTDTQYF. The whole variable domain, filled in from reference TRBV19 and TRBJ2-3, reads DGGITQSPKYLFRKEGQNVTLSCEQNLNHDAMYWYRQDPGQGLRLIYYSQIVNDFQKGDIAEGYSVSREKKESFPLTVTSAQKNPTAFYLCASSLTGTDTQYFGPGTRLTVL.

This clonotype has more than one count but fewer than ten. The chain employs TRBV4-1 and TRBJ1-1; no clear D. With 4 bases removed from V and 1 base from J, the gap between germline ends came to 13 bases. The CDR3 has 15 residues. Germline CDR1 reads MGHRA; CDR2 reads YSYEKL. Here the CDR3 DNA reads TGCGCCAGCAGCCCCCGGGTCGCCAGGAACACTGAAGCTTTCTTT. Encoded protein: CASSPRVARNTEAFF.

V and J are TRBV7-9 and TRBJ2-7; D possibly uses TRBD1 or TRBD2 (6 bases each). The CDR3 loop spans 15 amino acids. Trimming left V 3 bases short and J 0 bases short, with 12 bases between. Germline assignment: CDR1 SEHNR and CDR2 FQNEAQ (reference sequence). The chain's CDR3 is CASSFDGGPSYEQYF. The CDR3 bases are TGTGCCAGCAGCTTCGACGGGGGCCCCTCCTACGAGCAGTACTTC.

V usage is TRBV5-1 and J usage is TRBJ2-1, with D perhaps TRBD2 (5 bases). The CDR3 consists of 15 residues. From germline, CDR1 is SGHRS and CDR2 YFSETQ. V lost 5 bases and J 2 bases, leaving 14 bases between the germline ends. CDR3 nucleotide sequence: TGCGCCAGCAGTTCGGGAAGCTATGCCTACAATGAGCAGTTCTTC. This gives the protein CASSSGSYAYNEQFF.

The CDR3 nucleotides are TGTGCCAGCAGCTCGCTAGCGCTCTCCTACAATGAGCAGTTCTTC. Its translation: CASSSLALSYNEQFF. The chain joins TRBV7-3 to TRBJ2-1; perhaps TRBD2 as D (6 bases). In germline, CDR1 is SGHTA, CDR2 FQGTGA. Deletions cut 4 bases from V and 0 bases from J, with 10 bases between. The CDR3 sequence is 15 residues long.

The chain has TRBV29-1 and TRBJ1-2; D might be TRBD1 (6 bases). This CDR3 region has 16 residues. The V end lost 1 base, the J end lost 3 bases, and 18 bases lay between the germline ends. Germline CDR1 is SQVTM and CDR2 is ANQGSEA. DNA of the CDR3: TGCAGCGTTGAAGCCAAAATTAAGGGGGACTACTATGGCTACACCTTC. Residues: CSVEAKIKGDYYGYTF.

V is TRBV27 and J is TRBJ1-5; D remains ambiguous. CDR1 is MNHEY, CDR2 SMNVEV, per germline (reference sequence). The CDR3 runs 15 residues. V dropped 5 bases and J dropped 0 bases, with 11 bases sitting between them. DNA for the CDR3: TGTGCCAGCAGTCCAGGAATAATTAGCAATCAGCCCCAGCATTTT. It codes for CASSPGIISNQPQHF.

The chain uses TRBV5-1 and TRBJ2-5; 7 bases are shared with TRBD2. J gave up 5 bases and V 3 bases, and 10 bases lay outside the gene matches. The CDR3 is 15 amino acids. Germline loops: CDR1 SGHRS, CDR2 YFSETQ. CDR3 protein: CASSYQRGREETQYF. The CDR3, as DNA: TGCGCCAGCAGCTACCAGCGGGGCCGAGAGGAGACCCAGTACTTC. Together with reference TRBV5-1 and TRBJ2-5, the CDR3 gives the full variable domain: KAGVTQTPRYLIKTRGQQVTLSCSPISGHRSVSWYQQTPGQGLQFLFEYFSETQRNKGNFPGRFSGRQFSNSRSEMNVSTLELGDSALYLCASSYQRGREETQYFGPGTRLLVL.

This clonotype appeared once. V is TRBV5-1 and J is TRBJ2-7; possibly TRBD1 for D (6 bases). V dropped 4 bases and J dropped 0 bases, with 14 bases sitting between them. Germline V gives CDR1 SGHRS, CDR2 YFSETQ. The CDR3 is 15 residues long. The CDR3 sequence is CASSIQGSSSYEQYF. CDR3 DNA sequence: TGCGCCAGCAGCATCCAGGGGTCCAGCTCCTACGAGCAGTACTTC.

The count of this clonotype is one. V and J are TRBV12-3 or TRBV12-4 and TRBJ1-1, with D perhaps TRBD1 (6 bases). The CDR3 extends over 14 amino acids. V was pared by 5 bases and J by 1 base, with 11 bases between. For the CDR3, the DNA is TGTGCCAGCAGTATGATACAGGGGAACACTGAAGCTTTCTTT. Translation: CASSMIQGNTEAFF.

This chain's CDR3 is CASSYSFARETQYF. The CDR3 DNA is TGTGCCAGCAGTTACTCGTTCGCGAGGGAGACCCAGTACTTC. The genes are TRBV6-5 and TRBJ2-5; no reliable D call. The CDR3 has 14 residues. Germline lookup yields CDR1 MNHEY and CDR2 SVGAGI. V was clipped by 0 bases and J by 5 bases, with 10 bases between them.

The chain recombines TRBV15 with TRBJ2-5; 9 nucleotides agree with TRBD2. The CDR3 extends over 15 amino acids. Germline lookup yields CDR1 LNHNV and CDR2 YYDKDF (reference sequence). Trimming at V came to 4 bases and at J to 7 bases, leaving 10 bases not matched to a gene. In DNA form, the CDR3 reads TGTGCCACCAGCAAAACCGGGACTAGCTATGGGACCCAGTACTTC. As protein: CATSKTGTSYGTQYF.

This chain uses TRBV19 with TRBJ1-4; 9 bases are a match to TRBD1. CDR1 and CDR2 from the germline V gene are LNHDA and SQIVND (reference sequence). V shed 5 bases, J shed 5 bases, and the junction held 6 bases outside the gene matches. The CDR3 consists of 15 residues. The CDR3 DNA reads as TGTGCCAGTAGTTCCGACAGGGGGTCGAATGAAAAACTGTTTTTT. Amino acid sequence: CASSSDRGSNEKLFF.

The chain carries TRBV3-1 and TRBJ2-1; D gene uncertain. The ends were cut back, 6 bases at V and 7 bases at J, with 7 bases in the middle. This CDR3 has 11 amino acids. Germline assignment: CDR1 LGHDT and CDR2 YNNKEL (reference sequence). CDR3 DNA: TGTGCCAGCAGGGAGAGAAATGAGCAGTTCTTC. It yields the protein CASRERNEQFF.

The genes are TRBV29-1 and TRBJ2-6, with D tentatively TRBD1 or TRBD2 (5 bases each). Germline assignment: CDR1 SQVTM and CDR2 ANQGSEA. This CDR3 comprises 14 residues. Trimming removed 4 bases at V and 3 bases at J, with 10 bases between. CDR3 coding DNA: TGCAGCGTTGGAGGGGATGGTGGGGCCAACGTCCTGACTTTC. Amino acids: CSVGGDGGANVLTF.

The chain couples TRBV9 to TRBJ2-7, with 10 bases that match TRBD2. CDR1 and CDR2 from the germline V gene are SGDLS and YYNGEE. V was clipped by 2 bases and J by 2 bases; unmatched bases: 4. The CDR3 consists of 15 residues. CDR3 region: CASSVGLAATYEQYF. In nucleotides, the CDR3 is TGTGCCAGCAGCGTCGGACTAGCGGCCACCTACGAGCAGTACTTC.

The CDR3 reads CASGLPYGYTF. The DNA for the CDR3 is TGTGCTAGTGGTTTGCCCTATGGCTACACCTTC. The rearrangement joins TRBV12-5 to TRBJ1-2; unclear D gene. The V gene lost 2 bases and the J gene lost 4 bases, with 2 bases spanning the gap. Germline lookup yields CDR1 LGHNT and CDR2 FRNRAP. This CDR3 contains 11 residues.

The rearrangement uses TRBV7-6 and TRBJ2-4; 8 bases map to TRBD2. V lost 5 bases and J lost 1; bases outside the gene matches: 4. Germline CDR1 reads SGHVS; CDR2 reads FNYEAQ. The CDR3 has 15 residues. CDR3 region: CASSVTGGAKNIQYF. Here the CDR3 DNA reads TGTGCCAGCAGCGTCACGGGGGGGGCCAAAAACATTCAGTACTTC.